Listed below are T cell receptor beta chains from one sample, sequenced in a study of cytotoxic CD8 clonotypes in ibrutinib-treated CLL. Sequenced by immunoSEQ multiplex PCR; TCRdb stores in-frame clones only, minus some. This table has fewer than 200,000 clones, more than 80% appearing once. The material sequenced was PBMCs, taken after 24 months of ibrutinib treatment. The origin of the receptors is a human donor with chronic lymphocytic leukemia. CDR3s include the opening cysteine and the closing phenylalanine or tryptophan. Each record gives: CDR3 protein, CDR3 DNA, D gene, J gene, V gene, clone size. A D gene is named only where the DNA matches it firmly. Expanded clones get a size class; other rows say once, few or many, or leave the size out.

CASSLGGTGFGDGELFF,TGTGCCAGCAGCTTAGGGGGGACCGGTTTTGGAGACGGGGAGCTGTTTTTT,.,TRBJ2-2,TRBV7-2,once
CASSRDPGQGGSGNTIYF,TGCGCCAGCAGCCGGGATCCTGGACAGGGCGGGTCTGGAAACACCATATATTTT,TRBD1,TRBJ1-3,TRBV5-1,.
CATSREGVRPSSYNEQFF,TGTGCCACCAGCAGAGAGGGGGTGAGGCCGAGCTCCTACAATGAGCAGTTCTTC,.,TRBJ2-1,TRBV15,.
CASTGLQGGKGGYTF,TGTGCCAGTACTGGTCTACAGGGGGGGAAAGGAGGCTACACCTTC,TRBD1,TRBJ1-2,TRBV19,.
CASSLSLQTGNEQYF,TGTGCCAGCTCACTATCCCTCCAGACAGGGAACGAGCAGTACTTC,TRBD1,TRBJ2-7,TRBV18,.
CASSLGGRYEQYF,TGTGCCAGCAGCTTAGGGGGGAGATACGAGCAGTACTTC,.,TRBJ2-7,TRBV7-9,.
CASSLEAGVLKEQYF,TGTGCCAGCAGCTTAGAGGCGGGAGTTTTAAAAGAGCAGTACTTC,TRBD2,TRBJ2-7,TRBV7-2,.
CASSQDQTAYGYTF,TGCGCCAGCAGCCAAGATCAGACGGCCTATGGCTACACCTTC,.,TRBJ1-2,TRBV4-3,many
CASSPGKNRGNYGYTF,TGTGCCAGCTCACCAGGGAAGAACAGGGGGAACTATGGCTACACCTTC,TRBD1,TRBJ1-2,TRBV18,few
CASSLDLGEDEQFF,TGTGCCAGCAGCCTCGACTTGGGTGAGGATGAGCAGTTCTTC,.,TRBJ2-1,TRBV9,.
CASSHGQFGLAFF,TGCGCCAGCAGCCACGGACAGTTCGGGCTGGCTTTCTTT,.,TRBJ1-1,TRBV4-3,.
CASSPQRVQYF,TGTGCCAGCAGCCCCCAGCGGGTGCAGTATTTT,.,TRBJ2-3,TRBV7-2,few
CASSLRDVSSGNTIYF,TGTGCCAGCAGCTTACGTGACGTGAGCTCTGGAAACACCATATATTTT,.,TRBJ1-3,TRBV7-3,.
CASSSPGEGSDEQYF,TGTGCCAGCAGTTCCCCTGGGGAAGGGAGTGACGAGCAGTACTTC,.,TRBJ2-7,TRBV28,.
CASKTSGSHEQYF,TGCGCCAGCAAAACTAGCGGGAGCCACGAGCAGTACTTC,TRBD2,TRBJ2-7,TRBV5-1,.
CASSLGTEAFF,TGTGCCAGCAGTTTGGGTACTGAAGCTTTCTTT,.,TRBJ1-1,TRBV28,.
CASRSSSSDSNTGELFF,TGTGCCAGTAGGTCCTCCTCATCGGACAGCAACACCGGGGAGCTGTTTTTT,.,TRBJ2-2,TRBV19,.
CASSYSLSGGQPQHF,TGTGCCAGCAGTTACTCACTTTCGGGCGGACAGCCCCAGCATTTT,.,TRBJ1-5,TRBV6-6,.
CASSLGGQANNEQFF,TGCGCCAGCAGCTTAGGGGGACAGGCCAACAATGAGCAGTTCTTC,TRBD1,TRBJ2-1,TRBV5-1,.
CASSLTGALLGTEAFF,TGCGCCAGCAGCCTGACAGGGGCGCTACTAGGGACTGAAGCTTTCTTT,TRBD1,TRBJ1-1,TRBV5-1,.
CASSLGDSSYNEQFF,TGTGCCAGCAGCTTAGGTGATAGCTCCTACAATGAGCAGTTCTTC,.,TRBJ2-1,TRBV11-3,.
CASSGAALTSPLHF,TGTGCCAGCAGTGGAGCGGCACTTACTTCACCCCTCCACTTT,.,TRBJ1-6,TRBV25-1,.
CASSRARADTQYF,TGTGCCAGCAGCCGCGCTCGGGCAGATACGCAGTATTTT,.,TRBJ2-3,TRBV5-6,.
CASSSATNEKLFF,TGTGCCAGTAGTTCAGCAACTAATGAAAAACTGTTTTTT,.,TRBJ1-4,TRBV19,.
CASSGSQARQETQYF,TGTGCCAGCAGTGGGTCACAGGCCCGCCAAGAGACCCAGTACTTC,.,TRBJ2-5,TRBV2,.
CASSPDRGRTEAFF,TGTGCCAGCAGTCCAGACAGGGGGCGTACTGAAGCTTTCTTT,TRBD1,TRBJ1-1,TRBV6-5,.
CASSIDAQSSYEQYF,TGTGCCAGTAGTATAGATGCCCAGTCTTCCTACGAGCAGTACTTC,.,TRBJ2-7,TRBV19,.
CAWTRTGGKGNQPQHF,TGTGCCTGGACCAGAACTGGGGGAAAGGGTAATCAGCCCCAGCATTTT,.,TRBJ1-5,TRBV30,.
CAWGRTRKMGTEAFF,TGTGCCTGGGGCCGGACTCGAAAAATGGGCACTGAAGCTTTCTTT,.,TRBJ1-1,TRBV30,.